This TCR beta chain was obtained from a study of CD8 T cells in Susac syndrome. The study's findings and limits: The number of individuals included in the study's TCR sequencing and HLA analysis was acknowledged as relatively small.

TCR beta sequences were obtained from blood CD8+ and CD4+ T cells. Relapsing-remitting disease, either stable or active, was present in the multiple sclerosis controls, who were treatment-naive patients. Regarding this clonotype: The antigen is not known.

Germline CDR1 reads SGHTA; CDR2 reads FQGNSA. The CDR3 extends over 15 amino acids. V lost 2 bases to trimming and J lost 3 bases; unmatched junction nucleotides: 3. The RNA input was about 0.45 to 1 ug, and it was reverse transcribed with random hexamers. It was immunoSEQ multiplex PCR that amplified TCR beta CDR3 across 54 Vbeta and 13 Jbeta. From the immunoSEQ multiplex PCR reads, TCRdb called clonotypes with MiXCR, one entry per CDR3 protein. Of a few hundred thousand distinct CDR3 sequences detected, about 94% appear once; the ten largest clones hold roughly 0.07%. The TCR was taken from a human donor with multiple sclerosis. The V and J genes are TRBV7-2 and TRBJ1-4; 7 bases are a match to TRBD1. The material sequenced was CD4+ T cells from PBMCs. The CDR3 here is CASSLQGTANEKLFF. The DNA for the CDR3 is TGTGCCAGCAGCTTACAAGGGACAGCTAATGAAAAACTGTTTTTT.